This TCR beta chain came from a study of neurological immune-mediated disorders. This CDR3 is 17 amino acids long. Germline V CDR1 and CDR2: LGHNA, YNFKEQ. Losses at the gene ends were 1 base for V and 6 bases for J; bases not matched to a gene: 11. A few counts support this clonotype. The antigen remains undetermined. 5'RACE generated cDNA with 10-nucleotide random UMIs. MiXCR, applied by TCRdb to the 5' RACE reads, yields one record per CDR3 protein. This sample has roughly 74,000 distinct CDR3 sequences, with 4% to 6% found just once. Study-level points and caveats: Healthy controls had more TCR clonal expansion than multiple sclerosis, which showed the least, whereas HTLV-1-associated myelopathy showed the most.

Sequencing was performed on PBMCs. The sequence came from a young man with multiple sclerosis. The rearrangement uses TRBV4-2 and TRBJ2-1; 8 bases map to TRBD2. The CDR3 coding sequence is TGTGCCAGCAGCCAAGTTACCGGGAGGGCCTTGGGCAATGAGCAGTTCTTC. Residues: CASSQVTGRALGNEQFF.